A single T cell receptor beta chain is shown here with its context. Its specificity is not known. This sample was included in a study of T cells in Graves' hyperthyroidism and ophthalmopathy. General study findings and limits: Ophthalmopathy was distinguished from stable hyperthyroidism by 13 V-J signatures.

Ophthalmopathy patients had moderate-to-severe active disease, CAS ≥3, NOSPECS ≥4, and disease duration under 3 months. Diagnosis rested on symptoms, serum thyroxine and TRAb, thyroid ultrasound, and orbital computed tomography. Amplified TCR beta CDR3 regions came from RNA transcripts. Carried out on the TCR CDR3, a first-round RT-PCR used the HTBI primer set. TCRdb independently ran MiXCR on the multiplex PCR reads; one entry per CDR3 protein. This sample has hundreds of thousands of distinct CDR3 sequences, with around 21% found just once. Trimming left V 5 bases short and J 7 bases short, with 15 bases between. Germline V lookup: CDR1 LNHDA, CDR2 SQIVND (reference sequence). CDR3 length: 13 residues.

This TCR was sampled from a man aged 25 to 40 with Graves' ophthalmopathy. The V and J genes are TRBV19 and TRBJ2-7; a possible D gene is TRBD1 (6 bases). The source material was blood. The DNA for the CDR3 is TGTGCCAGTAGTTGGGACACCGGGGAAGAGCAGTACTTC. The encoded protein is CASSWDTGEEQYF.